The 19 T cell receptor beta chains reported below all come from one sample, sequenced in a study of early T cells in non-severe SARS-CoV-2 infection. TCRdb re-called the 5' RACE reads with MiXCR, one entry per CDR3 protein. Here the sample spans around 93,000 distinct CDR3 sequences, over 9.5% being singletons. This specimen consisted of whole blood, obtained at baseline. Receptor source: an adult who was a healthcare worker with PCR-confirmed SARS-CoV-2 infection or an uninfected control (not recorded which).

The CDR3 DNA is TGCGCCAGCAGCTTTACTCTAGCGGGAGCGGAGACCCAGTACTTC. Protein sequence: CASSFTLAGAETQYF. V usage is TRBV5-1 and J usage is TRBJ2-5; 10 bases agree with TRBD2. The trim removed 2 bases at V and 5 bases at J, leaving 6 bases unmatched. There are 15 residues in the CDR3. The V gene's germline CDR1 is SGHRS and CDR2 YFSETQ.

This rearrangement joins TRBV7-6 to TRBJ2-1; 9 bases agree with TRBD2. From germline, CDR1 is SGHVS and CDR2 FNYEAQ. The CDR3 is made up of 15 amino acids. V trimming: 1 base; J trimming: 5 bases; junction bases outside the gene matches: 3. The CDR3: CASSLGSGSDNEQFF. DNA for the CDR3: TGTGCCAGCAGCTTAGGTAGCGGGAGTGACAATGAGCAGTTCTTC. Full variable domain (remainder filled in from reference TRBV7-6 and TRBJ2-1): GAGVSQSPRYKVTKRGQDVALRCDPISGHVSLYWYRQALGQGPEFLTYFNYEAQQDKSGLPNDRFSAERPEGSISTLTIQRTEQRDSAMYRCASSLGSGSDNEQFFGPGTRLTVL.

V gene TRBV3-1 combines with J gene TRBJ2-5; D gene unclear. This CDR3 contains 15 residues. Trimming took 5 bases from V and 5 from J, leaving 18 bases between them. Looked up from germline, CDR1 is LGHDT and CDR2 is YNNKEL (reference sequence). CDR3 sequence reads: CASSLTQTAAETQYF. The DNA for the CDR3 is TGTGCCAGCAGCTTGACACAAACGGCGGCGGAGACCCAGTACTTC.

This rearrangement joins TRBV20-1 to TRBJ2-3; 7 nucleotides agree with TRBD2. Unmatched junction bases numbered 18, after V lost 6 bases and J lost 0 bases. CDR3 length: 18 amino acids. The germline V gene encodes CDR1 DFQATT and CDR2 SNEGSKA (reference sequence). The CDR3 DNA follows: TGCAGTGCCCCCATGGGCGGGAGAACAGTTGCAAGCACAGATACGCAGTATTTT. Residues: CSAPMGGRTVASTDTQYF.

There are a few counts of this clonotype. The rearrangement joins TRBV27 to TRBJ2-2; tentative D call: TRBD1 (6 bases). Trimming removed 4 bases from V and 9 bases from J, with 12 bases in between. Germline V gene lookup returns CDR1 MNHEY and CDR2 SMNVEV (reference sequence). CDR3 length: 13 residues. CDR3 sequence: CASSWQGFRELFF. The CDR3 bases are TGTGCCAGCAGTTGGCAGGGGTTCCGGGAGCTGTTTTTT.

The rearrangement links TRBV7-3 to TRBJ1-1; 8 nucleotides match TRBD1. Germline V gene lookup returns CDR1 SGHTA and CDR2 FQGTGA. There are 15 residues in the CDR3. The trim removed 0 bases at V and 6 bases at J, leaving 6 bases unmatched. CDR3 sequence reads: CASSLTGTGYAEAFF. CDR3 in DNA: TGTGCCAGCAGCTTAACCGGGACAGGATACGCTGAAGCTTTCTTT.

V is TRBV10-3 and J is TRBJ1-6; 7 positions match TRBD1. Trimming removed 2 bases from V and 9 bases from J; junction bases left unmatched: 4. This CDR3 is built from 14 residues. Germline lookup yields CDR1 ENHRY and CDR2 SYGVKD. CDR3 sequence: CAISEGQAASPLHF. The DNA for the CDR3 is TGTGCCATCAGTGAGGGACAGGCCGCTTCACCCCTCCACTTT.

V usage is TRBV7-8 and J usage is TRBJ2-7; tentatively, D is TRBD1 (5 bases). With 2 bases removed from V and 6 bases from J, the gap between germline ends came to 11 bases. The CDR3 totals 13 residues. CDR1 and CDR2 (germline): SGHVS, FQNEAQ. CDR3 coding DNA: TGTGCCAGCAGCTTACGGAAGGGGATCGAGCAGTACTTC. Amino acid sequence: CASSLRKGIEQYF.

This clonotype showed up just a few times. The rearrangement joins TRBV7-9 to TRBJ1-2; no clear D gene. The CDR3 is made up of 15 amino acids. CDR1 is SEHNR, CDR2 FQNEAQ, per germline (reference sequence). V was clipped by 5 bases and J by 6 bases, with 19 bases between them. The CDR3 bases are TGTGCCAGCAGCCCCACCGAGGGCTTGATGGATGGCTACACCTTC. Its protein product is CASSPTEGLMDGYTF. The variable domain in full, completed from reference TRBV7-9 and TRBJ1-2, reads DTGVSQNPRHKITKRGQNVTFRCDPISEHNRLYWYRQTLGQGPEFLTYFQNEAQLEKSRLLSDRFSAERPKGSFSTLEIQRTEQGDSAMYLCASSPTEGLMDGYTFGSGTRLTVV.

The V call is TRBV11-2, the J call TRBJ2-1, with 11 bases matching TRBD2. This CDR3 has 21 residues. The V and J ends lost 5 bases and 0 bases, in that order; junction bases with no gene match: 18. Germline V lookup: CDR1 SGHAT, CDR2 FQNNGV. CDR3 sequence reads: CASSGSTMTSGEASSYNEQFF. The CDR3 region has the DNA TGTGCCAGCAGCGGATCCACGATGACTAGCGGGGAGGCCAGCTCCTACAATGAGCAGTTCTTC.

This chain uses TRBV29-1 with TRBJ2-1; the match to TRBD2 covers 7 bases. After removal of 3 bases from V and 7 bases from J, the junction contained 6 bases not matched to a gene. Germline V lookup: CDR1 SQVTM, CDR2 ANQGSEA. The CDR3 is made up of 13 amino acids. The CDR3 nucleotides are TGCAGCGTTGAGCCCTGGGGGGGTAATGAGCAGTTCTTC. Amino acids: CSVEPWGGNEQFF.

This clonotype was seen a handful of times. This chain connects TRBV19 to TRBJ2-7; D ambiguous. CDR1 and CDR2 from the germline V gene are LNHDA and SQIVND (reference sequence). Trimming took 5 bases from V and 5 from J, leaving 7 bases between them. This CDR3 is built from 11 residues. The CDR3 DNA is TGTGCCAGTAGTTTTGGGGACGAGCAGTACTTC. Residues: CASSFGDEQYF.

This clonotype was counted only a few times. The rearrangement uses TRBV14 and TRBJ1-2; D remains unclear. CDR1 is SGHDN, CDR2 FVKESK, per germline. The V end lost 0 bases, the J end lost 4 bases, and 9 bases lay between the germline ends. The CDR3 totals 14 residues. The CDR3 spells CASSQETASYGYTF. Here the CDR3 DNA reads TGTGCCAGCAGCCAAGAGACGGCGTCCTATGGCTACACCTTC.

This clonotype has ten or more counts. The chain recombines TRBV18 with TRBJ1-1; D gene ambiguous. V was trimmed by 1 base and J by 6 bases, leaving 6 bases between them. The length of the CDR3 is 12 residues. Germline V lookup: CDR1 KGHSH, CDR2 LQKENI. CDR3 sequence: CASSPQLPEAFF. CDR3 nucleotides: TGTGCCAGCTCACCACAATTACCTGAAGCTTTCTTT. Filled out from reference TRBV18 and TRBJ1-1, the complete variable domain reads NAGVMQNPRHLVRRRGQEARLRCSPMKGHSHVYWYRQLPEEGLKFMVYLQKENIIDESGMPKERFSAEFPKEGPSILRIQQVVRGDSAAYFCASSPQLPEAFFGQGTRLTVV.

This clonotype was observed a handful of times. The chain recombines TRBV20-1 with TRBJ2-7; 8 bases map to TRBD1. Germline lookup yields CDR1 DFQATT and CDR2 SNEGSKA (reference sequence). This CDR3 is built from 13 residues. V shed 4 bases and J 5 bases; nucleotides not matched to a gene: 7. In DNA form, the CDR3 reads TGCAGTGCTAAAAGACAGGGGAGAAACGAGCAGTACTTC. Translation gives CSAKRQGRNEQYF.

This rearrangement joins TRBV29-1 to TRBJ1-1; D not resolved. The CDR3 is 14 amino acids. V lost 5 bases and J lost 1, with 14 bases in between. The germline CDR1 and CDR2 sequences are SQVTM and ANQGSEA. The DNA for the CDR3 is TGCAGCGTTTCTATCCCGGTGACGAACACTGAAGCTTTCTTT. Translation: CSVSIPVTNTEAFF.

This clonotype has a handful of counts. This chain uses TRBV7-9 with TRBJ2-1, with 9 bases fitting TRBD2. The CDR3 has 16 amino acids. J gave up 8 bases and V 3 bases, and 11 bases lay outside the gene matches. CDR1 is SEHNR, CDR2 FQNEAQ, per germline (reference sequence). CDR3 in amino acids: CASSLGLAGDSHEQFF. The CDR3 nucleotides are TGTGCCAGCAGCTTGGGCTTAGCGGGAGATTCCCATGAGCAGTTCTTC.

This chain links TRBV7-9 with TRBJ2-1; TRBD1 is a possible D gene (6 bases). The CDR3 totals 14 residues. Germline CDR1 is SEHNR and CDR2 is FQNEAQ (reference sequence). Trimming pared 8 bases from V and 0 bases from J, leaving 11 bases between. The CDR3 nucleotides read TGTGCCAGCTGGGGGCCGAGCTCCTACAATGAGCAGTTCTTC. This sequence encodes CASWGPSSYNEQFF.

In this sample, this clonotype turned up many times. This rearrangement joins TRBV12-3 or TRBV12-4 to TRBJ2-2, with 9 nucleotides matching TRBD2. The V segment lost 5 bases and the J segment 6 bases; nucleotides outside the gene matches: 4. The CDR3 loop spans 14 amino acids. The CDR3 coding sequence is TGTGCCAGCAGTCCGACTAGCGGCCCCGGGGAGCTGTTTTTT. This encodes CASSPTSGPGELFF.